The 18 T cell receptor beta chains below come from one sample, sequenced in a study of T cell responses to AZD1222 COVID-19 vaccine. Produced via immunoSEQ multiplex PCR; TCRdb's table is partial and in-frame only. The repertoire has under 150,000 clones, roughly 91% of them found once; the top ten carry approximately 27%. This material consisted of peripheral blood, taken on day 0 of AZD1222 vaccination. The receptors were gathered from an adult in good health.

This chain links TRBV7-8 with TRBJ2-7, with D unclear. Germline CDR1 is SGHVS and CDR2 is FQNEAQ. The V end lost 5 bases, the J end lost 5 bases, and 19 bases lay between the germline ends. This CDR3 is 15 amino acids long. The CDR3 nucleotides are TGTGCCAGCAGCCTCTGGGCCAGGAATATCAACGAGCAGTACTTC. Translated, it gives CASSLWARNINEQYF.

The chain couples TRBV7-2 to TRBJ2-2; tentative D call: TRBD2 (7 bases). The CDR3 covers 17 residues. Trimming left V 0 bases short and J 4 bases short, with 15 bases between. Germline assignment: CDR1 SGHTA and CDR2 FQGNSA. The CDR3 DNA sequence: TGTGCCAGCAGCTTAGCACAGGGAGGGAGCGGCACCGGGGAGCTGTTTTTT. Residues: CASSLAQGGSGTGELFF.

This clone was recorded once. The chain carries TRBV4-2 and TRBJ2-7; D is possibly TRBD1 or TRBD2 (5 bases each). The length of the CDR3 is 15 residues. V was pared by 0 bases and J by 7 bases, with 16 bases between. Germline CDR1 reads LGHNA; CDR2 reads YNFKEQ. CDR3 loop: CASSQEDGTEGEQYF. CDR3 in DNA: TGTGCCAGCAGCCAAGAAGACGGGACCGAGGGGGAGCAGTACTTC.

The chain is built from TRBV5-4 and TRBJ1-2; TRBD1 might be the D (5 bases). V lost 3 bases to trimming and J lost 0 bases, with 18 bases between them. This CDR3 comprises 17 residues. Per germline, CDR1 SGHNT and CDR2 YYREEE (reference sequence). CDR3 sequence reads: CASSSGGGIHSNYGYTF. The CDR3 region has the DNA TGTGCCAGCAGCTCCGGTGGGGGGATTCACTCTAACTATGGCTACACCTTC. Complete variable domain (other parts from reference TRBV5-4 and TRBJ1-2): ETGVTQSPTHLIKTRGQQVTLRCSSQSGHNTVSWYQQALGQGPQFIFQYYREEENGRGNFPPRFSGLQFPNYSSELNVNALELDDSALYLCASSSGGGIHSNYGYTFGSGTRLTVV.

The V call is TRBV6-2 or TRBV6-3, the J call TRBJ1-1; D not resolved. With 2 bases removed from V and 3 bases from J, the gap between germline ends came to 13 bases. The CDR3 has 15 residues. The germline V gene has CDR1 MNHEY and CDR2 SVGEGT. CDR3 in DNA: TGTGCCAGCAGTTACGGTGGACTCGGGGACACTGAAGCTTTCTTT. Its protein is CASSYGGLGDTEAFF.

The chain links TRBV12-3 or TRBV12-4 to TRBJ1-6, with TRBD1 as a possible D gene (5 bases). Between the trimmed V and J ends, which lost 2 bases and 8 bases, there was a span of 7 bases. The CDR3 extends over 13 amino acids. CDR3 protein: CASSLWGDSPLHF. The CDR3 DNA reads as TGTGCCAGCAGTTTATGGGGGGATTCACCCCTCCACTTT.

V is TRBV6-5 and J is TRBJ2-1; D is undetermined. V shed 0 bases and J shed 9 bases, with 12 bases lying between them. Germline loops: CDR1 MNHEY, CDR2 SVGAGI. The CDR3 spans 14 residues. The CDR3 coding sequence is TGTGCCAGCAGTTACTCGATCAGGACCAGTGAGCAGTTCTTC. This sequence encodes CASSYSIRTSEQFF.

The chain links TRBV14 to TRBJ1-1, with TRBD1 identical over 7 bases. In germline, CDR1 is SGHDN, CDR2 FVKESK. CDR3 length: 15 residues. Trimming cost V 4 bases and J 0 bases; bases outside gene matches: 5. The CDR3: CASSLRGYMNTEAFF. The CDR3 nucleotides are TGTGCCAGCAGCCTCAGGGGGTACATGAACACTGAAGCTTTCTTT.

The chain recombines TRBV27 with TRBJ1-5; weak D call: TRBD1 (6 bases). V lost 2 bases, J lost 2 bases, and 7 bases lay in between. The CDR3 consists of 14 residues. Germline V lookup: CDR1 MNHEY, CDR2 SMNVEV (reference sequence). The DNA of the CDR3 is TGTGCCAGCAGTTTAAGGACAGGCAATCAGCCCCAGCATTTT. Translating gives CASSLRTGNQPQHF.

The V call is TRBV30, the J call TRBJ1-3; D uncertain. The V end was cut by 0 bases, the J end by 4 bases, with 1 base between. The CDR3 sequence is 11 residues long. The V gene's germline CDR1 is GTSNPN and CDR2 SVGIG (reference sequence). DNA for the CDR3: TGTGCCTGGAGTGTAGGAAACACCATATATTTT. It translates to CAWSVGNTIYF.

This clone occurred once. CDR3 in DNA: TGTGCCAGCAGCCGAGTTAGGGGGGAGACCCAGTACTTC. It yields the protein CASSRVRGETQYF. The rearrangement joins TRBV7-2 to TRBJ2-5; TRBD1 might be the D (6 bases). Germline CDR1 and CDR2: SGHTA and FQGNSA. The CDR3 sequence is 13 residues long. V was cut by 5 bases and J by 5 bases, with 12 bases left in between.

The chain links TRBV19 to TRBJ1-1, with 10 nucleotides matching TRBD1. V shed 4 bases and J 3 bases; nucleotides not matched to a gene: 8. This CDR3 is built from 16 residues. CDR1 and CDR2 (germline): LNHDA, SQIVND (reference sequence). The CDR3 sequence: CASSRRQGAPHTEAFF. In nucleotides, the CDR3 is TGTGCCAGTAGTAGGAGACAGGGGGCCCCTCACACTGAAGCTTTCTTT. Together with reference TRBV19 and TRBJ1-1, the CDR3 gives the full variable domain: DGGITQSPKYLFRKEGQNVTLSCEQNLNHDAMYWYRQDPGQGLRLIYYSQIVNDFQKGDIAEGYSVSREKKESFPLTVTSAQKNPTAFYLCASSRRQGAPHTEAFFGQGTRLTVV.

In DNA form, the CDR3 reads TGTGCCAGCAGTTTAGCGGGGGGGGGCCGAGCTTTCTTT. Translated, it gives CASSLAGGGRAFF. V is TRBV12-3 or TRBV12-4 and J is TRBJ1-1; the D gene is possibly TRBD1 (6 bases). Trimming removed 0 bases at V and 10 bases at J, with 12 bases between. The CDR3 sequence is 13 residues long.

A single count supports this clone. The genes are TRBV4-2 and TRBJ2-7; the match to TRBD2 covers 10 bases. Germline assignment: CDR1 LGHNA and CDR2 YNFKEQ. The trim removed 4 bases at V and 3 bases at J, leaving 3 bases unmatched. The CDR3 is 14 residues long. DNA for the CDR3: TGTGCCAGCAGCCCCGGGACTAGCGACTACGAGCAGTACTTC. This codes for CASSPGTSDYEQYF.

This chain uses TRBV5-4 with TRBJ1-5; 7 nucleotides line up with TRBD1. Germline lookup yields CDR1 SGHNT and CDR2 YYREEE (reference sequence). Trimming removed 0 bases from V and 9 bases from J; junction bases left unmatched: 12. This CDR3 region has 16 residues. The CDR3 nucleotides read TGTGCCAGCAGCTTGGGTGGACAGGCTACCATTGGGCCCCAGCATTTT. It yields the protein CASSLGGQATIGPQHF.

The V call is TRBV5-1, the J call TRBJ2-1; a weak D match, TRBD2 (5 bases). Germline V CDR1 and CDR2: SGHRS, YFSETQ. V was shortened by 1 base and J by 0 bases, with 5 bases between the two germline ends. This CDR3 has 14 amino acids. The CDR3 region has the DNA TGCGCCAGCAGCTTGCTAGCCTCCTACAATGAGCAGTTCTTC. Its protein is CASSLLASYNEQFF.

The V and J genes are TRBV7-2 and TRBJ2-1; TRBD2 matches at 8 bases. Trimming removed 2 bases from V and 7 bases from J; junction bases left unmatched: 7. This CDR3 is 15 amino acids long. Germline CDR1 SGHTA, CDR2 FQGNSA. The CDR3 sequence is CASSLTWTSSNEQFF. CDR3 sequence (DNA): TGTGCCAGCAGCTTAACGTGGACTAGCTCGAATGAGCAGTTCTTC.

DNA of the CDR3: TGTGCCAGCAGTGAGACGGCTCATCCCTACGAGCAGTACTTC. Translation: CASSETAHPYEQYF. The V and J genes are TRBV2 and TRBJ2-7, with no clear D. Between the trimmed V and J ends, which lost 3 bases and 2 bases, there was a span of 11 bases. Germline values: CDR1 SNHLY, CDR2 FYNNEI. The CDR3 totals 14 residues.